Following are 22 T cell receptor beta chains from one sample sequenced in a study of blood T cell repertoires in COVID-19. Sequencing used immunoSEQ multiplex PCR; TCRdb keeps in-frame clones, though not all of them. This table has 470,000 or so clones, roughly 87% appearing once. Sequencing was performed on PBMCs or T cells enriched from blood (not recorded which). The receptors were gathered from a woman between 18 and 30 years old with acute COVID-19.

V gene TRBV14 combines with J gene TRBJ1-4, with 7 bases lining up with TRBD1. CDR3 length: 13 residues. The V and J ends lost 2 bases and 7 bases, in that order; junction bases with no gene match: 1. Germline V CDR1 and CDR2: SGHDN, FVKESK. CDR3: CASSQRTGEKLFF. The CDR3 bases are TGTGCCAGCAGCCAAAGGACAGGTGAAAAACTGTTTTTT. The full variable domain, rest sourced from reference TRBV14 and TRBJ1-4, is EAGVTQFPSHSVIEKGQTVTLRCDPISGHDNLYWYRRVMGKEIKFLLHFVKESKQDESGMPNNRFLAERTGGTYSTLKVQPAELEDSGVYFCASSQRTGEKLFFGSGTQLSVL.

The CDR3 sequence: CASSVVISGGPHEQFF. Here the CDR3 DNA reads TGTGCCAGCAGCGTCGTTATTAGCGGGGGGCCCCATGAGCAGTTCTTC. J is TRBJ2-1 and V is TRBV9, with 10 bases fitting TRBD2. Unmatched junction bases numbered 10, after V lost 2 bases and J lost 8 bases. In germline, CDR1 is SGDLS, CDR2 YYNGEE. The CDR3 spans 16 residues.

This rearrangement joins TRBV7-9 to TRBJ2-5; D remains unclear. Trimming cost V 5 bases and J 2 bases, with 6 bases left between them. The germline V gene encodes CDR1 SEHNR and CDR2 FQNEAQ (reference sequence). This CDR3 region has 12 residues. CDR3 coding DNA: TGTGCCAGCAGCGTACAACAAGAGACCCAGTACTTC. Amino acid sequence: CASSVQQETQYF. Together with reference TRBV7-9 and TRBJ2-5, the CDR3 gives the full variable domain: DTGVSQNPRHKITKRGQNVTFRCDPISEHNRLYWYRQTLGQGPEFLTYFQNEAQLEKSRLLSDRFSAERPKGSFSTLEIQRTEQGDSAMYLCASSVQQETQYFGPGTRLLVL.

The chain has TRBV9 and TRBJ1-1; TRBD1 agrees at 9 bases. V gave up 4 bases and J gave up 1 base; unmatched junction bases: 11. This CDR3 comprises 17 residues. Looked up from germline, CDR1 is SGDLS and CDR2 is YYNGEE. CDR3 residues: CASSSPKDRGTNTEAFF. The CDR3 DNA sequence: TGTGCCAGCAGCTCCCCGAAGGACAGGGGAACGAACACTGAAGCTTTCTTT.

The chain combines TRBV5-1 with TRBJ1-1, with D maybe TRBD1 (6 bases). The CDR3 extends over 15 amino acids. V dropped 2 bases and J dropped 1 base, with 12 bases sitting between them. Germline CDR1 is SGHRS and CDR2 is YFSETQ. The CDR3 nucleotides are TGCGCCAGCAGCTTTCGAATGACAGGGAACACTGAAGCTTTCTTT. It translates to CASSFRMTGNTEAFF. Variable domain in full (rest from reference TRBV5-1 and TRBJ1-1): KAGVTQTPRYLIKTRGQQVTLSCSPISGHRSVSWYQQTPGQGLQFLFEYFSETQRNKGNFPGRFSGRQFSNSRSEMNVSTLELGDSALYLCASSFRMTGNTEAFFGQGTRLTVV.

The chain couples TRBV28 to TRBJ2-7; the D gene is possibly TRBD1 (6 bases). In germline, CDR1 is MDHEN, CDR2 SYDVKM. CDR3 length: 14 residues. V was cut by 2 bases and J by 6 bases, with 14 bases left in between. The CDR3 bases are TGTGCCAGCAGTTTAGGCCCCCAGGGGACCGAGCAGTACTTC. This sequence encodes CASSLGPQGTEQYF. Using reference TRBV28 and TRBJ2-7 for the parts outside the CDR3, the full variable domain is DVKVTQSSRYLVKRTGEKVFLECVQDMDHENMFWYRQDPGLGLRLIYFSYDVKMKEKGDIPEGYSVSREKKERFSLILESASTNQTSMYLCASSLGPQGTEQYFGPGTRLTVT.

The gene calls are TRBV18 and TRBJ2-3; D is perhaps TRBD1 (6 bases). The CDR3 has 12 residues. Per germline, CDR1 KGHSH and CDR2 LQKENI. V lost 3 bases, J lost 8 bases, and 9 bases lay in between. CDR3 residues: CASSPDSSTQYF. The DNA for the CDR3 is TGTGCCAGCTCACCGGACAGTAGTACGCAGTATTTT. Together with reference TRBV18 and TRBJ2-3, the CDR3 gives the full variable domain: NAGVMQNPRHLVRRRGQEARLRCSPMKGHSHVYWYRQLPEEGLKFMVYLQKENIIDESGMPKERFSAEFPKEGPSILRIQQVVRGDSAAYFCASSPDSSTQYFGPGTRLTVL.

CDR3 residues: CASTRQGSAAKLFF. The CDR3 nucleotides are TGTGCCAGCACCAGGCAGGGTTCGGCGGCAAAACTGTTTTTT. The chain combines TRBV6-5 with TRBJ1-4, with TRBD1 as a possible D gene (5 bases). Germline CDR1 and CDR2: MNHEY and SVGAGI. This CDR3 is built from 14 residues. V gave up 7 bases and J gave up 10 bases, with 19 bases separating them.

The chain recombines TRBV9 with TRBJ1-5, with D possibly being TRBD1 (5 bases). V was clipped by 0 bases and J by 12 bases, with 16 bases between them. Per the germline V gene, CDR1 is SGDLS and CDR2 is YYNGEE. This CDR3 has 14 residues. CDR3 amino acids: CASSVDGTGQLQHF. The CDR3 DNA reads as TGTGCCAGCAGCGTAGATGGGACTGGACAACTCCAGCATTTT.

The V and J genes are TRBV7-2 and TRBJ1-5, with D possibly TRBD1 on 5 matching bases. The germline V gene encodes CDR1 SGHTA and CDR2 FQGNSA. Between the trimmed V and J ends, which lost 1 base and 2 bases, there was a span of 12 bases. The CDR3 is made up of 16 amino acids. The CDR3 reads CASSLGRGLGNQPQHF. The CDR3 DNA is TGTGCCAGCAGCTTAGGGCGGGGGTTGGGCAATCAGCCCCAGCATTTT.

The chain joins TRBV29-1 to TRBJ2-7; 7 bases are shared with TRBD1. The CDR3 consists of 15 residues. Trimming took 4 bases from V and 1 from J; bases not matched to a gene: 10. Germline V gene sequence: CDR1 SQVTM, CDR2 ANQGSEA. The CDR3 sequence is CSVVRPRGQSYEQYF. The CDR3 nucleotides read TGCAGCGTTGTTCGTCCGAGGGGGCAGTCCTACGAGCAGTACTTC.

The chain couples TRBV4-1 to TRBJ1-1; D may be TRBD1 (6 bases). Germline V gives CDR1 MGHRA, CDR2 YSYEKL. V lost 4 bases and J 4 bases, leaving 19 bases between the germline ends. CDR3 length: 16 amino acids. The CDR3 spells CASSPLLGGAVTEAFF. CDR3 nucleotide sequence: TGCGCCAGCAGCCCATTATTGGGGGGGGCAGTCACTGAAGCTTTCTTT.

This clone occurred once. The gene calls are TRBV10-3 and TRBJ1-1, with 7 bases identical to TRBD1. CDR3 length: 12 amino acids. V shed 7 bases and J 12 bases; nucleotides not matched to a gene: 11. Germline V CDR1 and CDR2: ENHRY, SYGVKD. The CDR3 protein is CAITDRREMTFF. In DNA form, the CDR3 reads TGTGCCATCACGGACAGGCGCGAGATGACTTTCTTT.

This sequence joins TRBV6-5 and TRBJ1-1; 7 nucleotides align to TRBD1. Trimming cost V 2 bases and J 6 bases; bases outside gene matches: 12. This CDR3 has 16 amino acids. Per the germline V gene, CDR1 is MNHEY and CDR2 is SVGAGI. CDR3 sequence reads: CASSYTLTGWKAEAFF. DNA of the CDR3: TGTGCCAGCAGTTACACACTGACAGGGTGGAAGGCTGAAGCTTTCTTT.

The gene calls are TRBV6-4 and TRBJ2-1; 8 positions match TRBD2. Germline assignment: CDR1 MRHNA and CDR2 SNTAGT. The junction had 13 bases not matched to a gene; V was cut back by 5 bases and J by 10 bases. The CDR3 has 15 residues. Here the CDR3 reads CASSNKVAGSGEQFF. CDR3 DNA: TGTGCCAGCAGTAACAAGGTAGCGGGATCCGGCGAGCAGTTCTTC.

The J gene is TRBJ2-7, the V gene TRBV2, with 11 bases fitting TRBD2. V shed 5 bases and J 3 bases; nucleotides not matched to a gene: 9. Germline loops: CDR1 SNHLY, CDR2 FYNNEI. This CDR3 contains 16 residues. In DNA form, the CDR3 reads TGTGCCAGCAGTCCCCCAGGACTAGCGGGTTACTACGAGCAGTACTTC. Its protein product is CASSPPGLAGYYEQYF.

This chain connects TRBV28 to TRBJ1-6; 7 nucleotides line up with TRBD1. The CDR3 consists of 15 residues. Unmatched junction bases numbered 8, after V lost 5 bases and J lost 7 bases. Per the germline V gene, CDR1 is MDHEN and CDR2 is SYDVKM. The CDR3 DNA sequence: TGTGCCAGCAGTGCCGGACAGGTTCGGAATTCACCCCTCCACTTT. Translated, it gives CASSAGQVRNSPLHF.

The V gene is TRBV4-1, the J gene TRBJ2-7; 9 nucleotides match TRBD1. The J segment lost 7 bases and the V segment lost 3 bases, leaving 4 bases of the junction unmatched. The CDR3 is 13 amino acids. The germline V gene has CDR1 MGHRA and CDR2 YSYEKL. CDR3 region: CASSQGQGGEQYF. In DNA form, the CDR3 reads TGCGCCAGCAGCCAGGGACAGGGTGGTGAGCAGTACTTC.

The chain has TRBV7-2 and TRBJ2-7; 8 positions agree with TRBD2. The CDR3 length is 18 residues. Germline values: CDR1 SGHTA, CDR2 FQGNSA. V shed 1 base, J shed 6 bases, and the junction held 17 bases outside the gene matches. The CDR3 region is CASSLGSTGTRRLSEQYF. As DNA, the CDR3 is TGTGCCAGCAGCTTAGGATCAACCGGGACTAGAAGACTAAGCGAGCAGTACTTC.

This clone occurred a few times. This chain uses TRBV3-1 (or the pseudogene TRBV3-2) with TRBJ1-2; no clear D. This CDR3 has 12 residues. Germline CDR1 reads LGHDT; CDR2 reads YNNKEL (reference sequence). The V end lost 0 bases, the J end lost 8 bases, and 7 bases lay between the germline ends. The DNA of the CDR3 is TGTGCCAGCAGCCAAGATCCGGGGGGCTACACCTTC. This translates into CASSQDPGGYTF.

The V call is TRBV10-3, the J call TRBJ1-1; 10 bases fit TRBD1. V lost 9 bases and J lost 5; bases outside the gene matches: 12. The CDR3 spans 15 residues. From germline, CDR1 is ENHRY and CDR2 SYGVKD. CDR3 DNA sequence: TGTGCCATTAGACGACAGGGGGCAGAGAATACTGAAGCTTTCTTT. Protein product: CAIRRQGAENTEAFF.

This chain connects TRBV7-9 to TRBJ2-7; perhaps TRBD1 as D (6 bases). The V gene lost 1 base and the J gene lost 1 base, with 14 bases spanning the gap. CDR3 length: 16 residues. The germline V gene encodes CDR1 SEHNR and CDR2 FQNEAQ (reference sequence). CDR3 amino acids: CASSLGWTANSYEQYF. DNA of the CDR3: TGTGCCAGCAGCTTAGGTTGGACAGCCAATTCCTACGAGCAGTACTTC.